This TCR beta chain was identified in a study of cytomegalovirus exposure and HLA in healthy donors. The protocol was immunoSEQ multiplex PCR, while the TCRdb copy is restricted to in-frame clones and leaves out a portion. The repertoire holds around 56,000 clones, with just over 90% as singletons. Findings and limits, study-wide: Testing in vitro showed a few CMV-associated chains specific for CMV antigens.

V shed 2 bases, J shed 2 bases, and the junction held 3 bases outside the gene matches. There are 15 residues in the CDR3. The germline CDR1 and CDR2 sequences are MNHEY and SMNVEV (reference sequence). On this clone: Its matching antigen is unknown.

Sequences were obtained from PBMCs. The sequence was obtained from a woman aged 18 to 35 in good health and CMV-seropositive. The chain combines TRBV27 with TRBJ2-7, with 10 bases lining up with TRBD1. CDR3 bases: TGTGCCAGCAGTTTAGTAGGGACAGGGGCCTACGAGCAGTACTTC. This codes for CASSLVGTGAYEQYF.